The next 32 T cell receptor beta chains were all read from a single sample in a study of OX40 agonist ivuxolimab in advanced cancers. Assay: immunoSEQ multiplex PCR; the TCRdb copy retains only in-frame clones and omits some. The sample gives roughly 49,000 clones, 88% of which show up once; approximately 3.8% is in the top ten. The material was CD4+ or CD8+ T cells sorted from blood, obtained in a trial of the OX40 agonist ivuxolimab. The receptors stem from an adult with an advanced solid tumor such as melanoma, head and neck, liver or kidney cancer.

This clone was picked up a small number of times. This sequence joins TRBV11-2 and TRBJ2-1; D unresolved. The CDR3 sequence is 15 residues long. The V gene's germline CDR1 is SGHAT and CDR2 FQNNGV. Trimming cost V 5 bases and J 0 bases, with 11 bases left between them. The DNA of the CDR3 is TGTGCCAGCAGCCTCAGGAGAAGCTCCTACAATGAGCAGTTCTTC. This gives the protein CASSLRRSSYNEQFF.

The chain joins TRBV6-5 to TRBJ2-1; no definite D call. CDR1 and CDR2 (germline): MNHEY, SVGAGI. V lost 0 bases to trimming and J lost 8 bases, with 11 bases between them. The CDR3 has 14 residues. In DNA form, the CDR3 reads TGTGCCAGCAGTTACTCGCCTAGATTAGATGAGCAGTTCTTC. This gives the protein CASSYSPRLDEQFF.

The V and J genes are TRBV15 and TRBJ1-1; D call uncertain. Germline V gene lookup returns CDR1 LNHNV and CDR2 YYDKDF (reference sequence). The CDR3 covers 13 residues. V was shortened by 3 bases and J by 0 bases, with 5 bases between the two germline ends. The CDR3 loop is CATSRTLNTEAFF. CDR3 DNA: TGTGCCACCAGCAGGACTTTGAACACTGAAGCTTTCTTT.

The chain has TRBV7-2 and TRBJ2-3, with 9 bases fitting TRBD2. J was trimmed by 4 bases and V by 5 bases; bases with no gene match: 7. This CDR3 has 15 residues. In germline, CDR1 is SGHTA, CDR2 FQGNSA. This CDR3 reads CASSEPRGGADTQYF. Here the CDR3 DNA reads TGTGCCAGCAGCGAACCTCGCGGGGGGGCAGATACGCAGTATTTT. The full variable domain, completed using reference TRBV7-2 and TRBJ2-3, is GAGVSQSPSNKVTEKGKDVELRCDPISGHTALYWYRQSLGQGLEFLIYFQGNSAPDKSGLPSDRFSAERTGGSVSTLTIQRTQQEDSAVYLCASSEPRGGADTQYFGPGTRLTVL.

The CDR3, as DNA: TGTGCCAGCAGCCTGACAGGGCTTAATGAAAAACTGTTTTTT. Protein sequence: CASSLTGLNEKLFF. The chain joins TRBV7-9 to TRBJ1-4, with 7 bases matching TRBD1. J lost 4 bases, V lost 5 bases, and 4 bases had no gene match. This CDR3 has 14 amino acids. Germline V gene data show CDR1 as SEHNR and CDR2 as FQNEAQ (reference sequence).

The rearrangement joins TRBV5-6 to TRBJ2-5; tentative D call: TRBD2 (5 bases). Germline-derived CDR1 and CDR2 are SGHDT and YYEEEE. Trimming left V 4 bases short and J 4 bases short, with 11 bases between. The CDR3 totals 13 residues. The CDR3 coding sequence is TGTGCCAGCAGCCAACAGCGGTCAGAGACCCAGTACTTC. It translates to CASSQQRSETQYF.

This chain links TRBV9 with TRBJ1-6; unclear D gene. V was clipped by 0 bases and J by 7 bases, with 11 bases between them. CDR1 is SGDLS and CDR2 is YYNGEE in the germline V gene. This CDR3 spans 15 amino acids. CDR3 DNA: TGTGCCAGCAGCGTAGAAGGGATGCGGAATTCACCCCTCCACTTT. Protein sequence: CASSVEGMRNSPLHF.

This clone is a singleton in its sample. The J gene is TRBJ1-1, the V gene TRBV10-3; weak D call: TRBD1 (6 bases). This CDR3 contains 14 residues. Germline V gene sequence: CDR1 ENHRY, CDR2 SYGVKD. Trimming removed 7 bases from V and 2 bases from J, with 14 bases in between. The CDR3 here is CAITDWGANTEAFF. As DNA, the CDR3 is TGTGCCATCACGGATTGGGGGGCAAACACTGAAGCTTTCTTT.

This clone is a singleton in its sample. This rearrangement joins TRBV11-3 to TRBJ2-1; D might be TRBD2 (6 bases). V lost 1 base, J lost 9 bases, and 10 bases lay in between. CDR3 length: 13 residues. Germline assignment: CDR1 SGHNT and CDR2 YENEEA. In DNA form, the CDR3 reads TGTGCCAGCAGCTTAGCGGGAGTCGGTGAGCAGTTCTTC. Translated: CASSLAGVGEQFF.

V and J are TRBV28 and TRBJ2-7; 8 bases fit TRBD1. The germline CDR1 and CDR2 sequences are MDHEN and SYDVKM. The CDR3 loop spans 13 amino acids. Trimming removed 3 bases from V and 6 bases from J; junction bases left unmatched: 4. The DNA of the CDR3 is TGTGCCAGCAGTTTCTCTACAGGGGGCGAGCAGTACTTC. Its translation is CASSFSTGGEQYF.

This rearrangement joins TRBV5-4 to TRBJ2-3, with D possibly matching TRBD1 (5 bases). The CDR3 extends over 15 amino acids. Germline V gives CDR1 SGHNT, CDR2 YYREEE (reference sequence). The V and J ends lost 0 bases and 2 bases respectively, with 10 bases between them. The DNA for the CDR3 is TGTGCCAGCAGCTTGGCTGGGGCCTACACAGATACGCAGTATTTT. It codes for CASSLAGAYTDTQYF.

This clone was observed a single time. The J gene is TRBJ2-1, the V gene TRBV19; the D gene is possibly TRBD2 (5 bases). Per the germline V gene, CDR1 is LNHDA and CDR2 is SQIVND (reference sequence). This CDR3 contains 15 residues. Trimming pared 5 bases from V and 3 bases from J, leaving 14 bases between. CDR3 coding DNA: TGTGCCAGTAGTTCGCCGGGGAACCTCTACAATGAGCAGTTCTTC. Protein: CASSSPGNLYNEQFF.

The gene calls are TRBV7-8 and TRBJ2-2, with 10 positions matching TRBD2. Germline loops: CDR1 SGHVS, CDR2 FQNEAQ. The CDR3 is 16 residues long. V was pared by 4 bases and J by 4 bases, with 6 bases of the junction left unmatched. The DNA for the CDR3 is TGTGCCAGCAGCTCCAGCGGGGGGGCTTTCACCGGGGAGCTGTTTTTT. It translates to CASSSSGGAFTGELFF.

V and J are TRBV7-9 and TRBJ2-1, with D unresolved. Trimming left V 5 bases short and J 6 bases short, with 8 bases between. Per germline, CDR1 SEHNR and CDR2 FQNEAQ (reference sequence). The CDR3 contains 12 residues. CDR3 DNA: TGTGCCAGCAGCCCCCTATCCAATGAGCAGTTCTTC. Amino acids: CASSPLSNEQFF.

V and J are TRBV15 and TRBJ2-2; no reliable D call. Germline V gene data show CDR1 as LNHNV and CDR2 as YYDKDF (reference sequence). Trimming removed 0 bases from V and 4 bases from J, with 9 bases in between. The CDR3 sequence is 15 residues long. Here the CDR3 DNA reads TGTGCCACCAGCAGAGATTCAAGGGCCACCGGGGAGCTGTTTTTT. Amino acids: CATSRDSRATGELFF.

This rearrangement joins TRBV27 to TRBJ2-1; 16 nucleotides align to TRBD2. Per the germline V gene, CDR1 is MNHEY and CDR2 is SMNVEV (reference sequence). V dropped 6 bases and J dropped 0; count of bases not matched to a gene: 5. There are 18 residues in the CDR3. The CDR3 loop reads CASRGLAGGRSSYNEQFF. The CDR3 nucleotides are TGTGCCAGCAGGGGACTAGCGGGAGGGCGTAGCTCCTACAATGAGCAGTTCTTC.

This clone was picked up one time. The chain joins TRBV5-1 to TRBJ2-4; 12 bases are a match to TRBD1. Germline CDR1 is SGHRS and CDR2 is YFSETQ. CDR3 length equals 15 residues. Trimming cost V 0 bases and J 9 bases; bases outside gene matches: 4. The CDR3 coding sequence is TGCGCCAGCAGCTTGGAAGGGACAGGGGGCGTCATTCAGTACTTC. It codes for CASSLEGTGGVIQYF.

In its sample, this clone was seen a few times. CDR3 DNA sequence: TGTGCCAGCAACCGGGACCAAGGGGAGCAGTACTTC. It yields the protein CASNRDQGEQYF. The chain uses TRBV2 and TRBJ2-7, with D possibly being TRBD1 or TRBD2 (5 bases each). V was trimmed by 7 bases and J by 7 bases, leaving 14 bases between them. The germline CDR1 and CDR2 sequences are SNHLY and FYNNEI. The CDR3 covers 12 residues.

The chain is built from TRBV7-9 and TRBJ2-7, with a weak D call TRBD2 (6 bases). This CDR3 is built from 14 residues. Germline CDR1 and CDR2: SEHNR and FQNEAQ (reference sequence). V lost 2 bases to trimming and J lost 2 bases, with 10 bases between them. Here the CDR3 reads CASSLFGSAYEQYF. For the CDR3, the DNA is TGTGCCAGCAGCTTATTCGGGAGCGCCTACGAGCAGTACTTC.

This chain's CDR3 is CATRPGTGASPLHF. DNA of the CDR3: TGTGCCACACGCCCCGGGACAGGGGCTTCACCCCTCCACTTT. The rearrangement links TRBV2 to TRBJ1-6; 10 positions match TRBD1. The CDR3 covers 14 residues. Trimming at V came to 10 bases and at J to 9 bases, leaving 9 bases not matched to a gene. Germline V gives CDR1 SNHLY, CDR2 FYNNEI.

The chain carries TRBV11-2 and TRBJ2-5; D unresolved. CDR3 length: 14 residues. Germline V gene data show CDR1 as SGHAT and CDR2 as FQNNGV. The V end was cut by 7 bases, the J end by 1 base, with 13 bases between. The CDR3 protein is CASIPVVGQETQYF. The CDR3 DNA sequence: TGTGCCAGCATCCCTGTAGTAGGCCAAGAGACCCAGTACTTC.

V is TRBV2 and J is TRBJ1-6; no firm D call. The CDR3 runs 15 residues. V lost 3 bases and J 6 bases, leaving 12 bases between the germline ends. Per germline, CDR1 SNHLY and CDR2 FYNNEI. The CDR3 DNA follows: TGTGCCAGCAGTGATAAGGGCCTGGCTAATTCACCCCTCCACTTT. This codes for CASSDKGLANSPLHF.

J is TRBJ2-1 and V is TRBV7-8; 16 nucleotides agree with TRBD2. Germline lookup yields CDR1 SGHVS and CDR2 FQNEAQ. The CDR3 runs to 17 residues. V lost 6 bases, J lost 2 bases, and 4 bases stayed unmatched. The CDR3 spells CASRGTSGRDPYNEQFF. The DNA of the CDR3 is TGTGCCAGCAGGGGGACTAGCGGGAGGGATCCCTACAATGAGCAGTTCTTC.

In its sample, this clone was seen a few times. J is TRBJ1-4 and V is TRBV5-6, with D perhaps matching TRBD1 (5 bases). Trimming removed 4 bases from V and 4 bases from J, with 14 bases in between. The germline V gene has CDR1 SGHDT and CDR2 YYEEEE. The CDR3 extends over 15 amino acids. DNA of the CDR3: TGTGCCAGCAGCAGAGACCGGGGCGTTAATGAAAAACTGTTTTTT. Translated: CASSRDRGVNEKLFF. Looking up the rest from reference TRBV5-6 and TRBJ1-4 gives the full variable domain: DAGVTQSPTHLIKTRGQQVTLRCSPKSGHDTVSWYQQALGQGPQFIFQYYEEEERQRGNFPDRFSGHQFPNYSSELNVNALLLGDSALYLCASSRDRGVNEKLFFGSGTQLSVL.

This clone was picked up one time. The genes are TRBV4-1 and TRBJ2-5, with D possibly TRBD2 on 7 matching bases. Gene TRBJ2-7 matches the end of the DNA better, so the J call may be wrong. This CDR3 is 15 amino acids long. Germline V gene sequence: CDR1 MGHRA, CDR2 YSYEKL. CDR3 nucleotide sequence: TGCGCCAGCGCCCCTCTAGGGGGGGAATTGTACGAGCAGTACTTC. Its protein product is CASAPLGGELYEQYF.

Concerning this clone: The identical CDR3 is also encoded by other nucleotide sequences in the sample. This chain uses TRBV28 with TRBJ2-7; D is undetermined. CDR3 length equals 12 residues. Per the germline V gene, CDR1 is MDHEN and CDR2 is SYDVKM. V was trimmed by 8 bases and J by 4 bases, leaving 12 bases between them. The CDR3 DNA follows: TGTGCCAGCTCCTCCCCTAGGTACGAGCAGTACTTC. Translation: CASSSPRYEQYF.

This chain links TRBV6-5 with TRBJ1-6; possible D gene TRBD1, 5 bases. The CDR3 is 14 residues long. CDR1 and CDR2 (germline): MNHEY, SVGAGI. Trimming left V 2 bases short and J 14 bases short, with 16 bases between. Here the CDR3 DNA reads TGTGCCAGCAGTTACAGCGGAAGGGGCGTGGCCCTCCACTTT. It translates to CASSYSGRGVALHF.

The chain has TRBV6-6 and TRBJ1-2, with D perhaps matching TRBD1 (6 bases). The V and J ends lost 5 bases and 2 bases respectively, with 9 bases between them. The CDR3 consists of 13 residues. From germline, CDR1 is MNHNY and CDR2 SVGAGI (reference sequence). CDR3 amino acids: CASSQDSNYGYTF. The CDR3 nucleotides are TGTGCCAGCAGTCAGGACAGCAACTATGGCTACACCTTC.

The gene calls are TRBV5-6 and TRBJ2-6; weak D call: TRBD1 (6 bases). CDR3 size: 17 residues. Germline CDR1 is SGHDT and CDR2 is YYEEEE. V shed 0 bases and J shed 2 bases, with 12 bases lying between them. The CDR3 is CASSLEGVLAGANVLTF. In DNA form, the CDR3 reads TGTGCCAGCAGCTTGGAGGGGGTCCTGGCTGGGGCCAACGTCCTGACTTTC. The full variable domain, in which reference TRBV5-6 and TRBJ2-6 provide the parts outside the CDR3, is DAGVTQSPTHLIKTRGQQVTLRCSPKSGHDTVSWYQQALGQGPQFIFQYYEEEERQRGNFPDRFSGHQFPNYSSELNVNALLLGDSALYLCASSLEGVLAGANVLTFGAGSRLTVL.

The chain links TRBV2 to TRBJ2-7, with TRBD1 matching 10 bases. V dropped 5 bases and J dropped 5; count of bases not matched to a gene: 15. Germline lookup yields CDR1 SNHLY and CDR2 FYNNEI. The CDR3 contains 17 residues. The CDR3 loop reads CASSYGVMGQGRHEQYF. CDR3 coding DNA: TGTGCCAGCAGTTATGGGGTAATGGGACAGGGGCGGCACGAGCAGTACTTC.

V usage is TRBV10-1 and J usage is TRBJ1-3; a weak D match, TRBD1 (5 bases). V lost 5 bases and J 2 bases, leaving 10 bases between the germline ends. Germline assignment: CDR1 WNHNN and CDR2 SYGVQD (reference sequence). CDR3 size: 14 residues. The CDR3 nucleotides read TGCGCCAGCAGTCTTTCGGGGCCTGGAAACACCATATATTTT. Translated: CASSLSGPGNTIYF.

The chain joins TRBV7-3 to TRBJ2-2; possible D gene TRBD1, 6 bases. The CDR3 runs to 12 residues. Germline V gene data show CDR1 as SGHTA and CDR2 as FQGTGA. The germline V and J ends were trimmed by 5 bases and 11 bases, with 12 bases remaining between them. CDR3 bases: TGTGCCAGCAGCCTTCCACAGGGAGAGCTGTTTTTT. Translated: CASSLPQGELFF.